This TCR beta chain was captured by sequencing in a study of T cell changes during pregnancy in multiple sclerosis. Repertoires were generated with immunoSEQ multiplex PCR, while TCRdb's copy carries only in-frame clones and drops some. This sample carries 80,000 to 100,000 clones, around 92% of them seen once, and the ten largest clones take approximately 2.6%. V was pared by 3 bases and J by 2 bases, with 13 bases between. In germline, CDR1 is SGDLS, CDR2 YYNGEE. The CDR3 covers 15 residues. The receptor comes from a female donor with multiple sclerosis, enrolled in a pregnancy study. The V call is TRBV9, the J call TRBJ2-3, with D perhaps TRBD2 (6 bases). Here the sequenced sample was peripheral blood, taken in the first trimester of pregnancy. CDR3 DNA sequence: TGTGCCAGCAGCGAGCGGTGGCGGGACACAGATACGCAGTATTTT. Translation gives CASSERWRDTDTQYF. Looking up the rest from reference TRBV9 and TRBJ2-3 gives the full variable domain: DSGVTQTPKHLITATGQRVTLRCSPRSGDLSVYWYQQSLDQGLQFLIQYYNGEERAKGNILERFSAQQFPDLHSELNLSSLELGDSALYFCASSERWRDTDTQYFGPGTRLTVL.